These 10 T cell receptor beta chains came from one sample sequenced in a study of blood T cell repertoires in COVID-19. Method: immunoSEQ multiplex PCR; TCRdb's copy keeps in-frame clones and lacks some. The sample holds 210,000 or so clones, about four fifths seen once. Sequencing was performed on peripheral blood. The receptor set was obtained from a man aged 45 to 65 with active or convalescent COVID-19.

This clone has only one observation. This chain uses TRBV18 with TRBJ2-1, with 8 bases identical to TRBD2. CDR1 is KGHSH, CDR2 LQKENI, per germline. This CDR3 has 15 residues. V lost 6 bases, J lost 0 bases, and 4 bases stayed unmatched. Here the CDR3 reads CASSLLADSYNEQFF. CDR3 coding DNA: TGTGCCAGCTCCCTACTAGCGGACTCCTACAATGAGCAGTTCTTC.

V usage is TRBV6-2 or TRBV6-3 and J usage is TRBJ1-6; perhaps TRBD1 as D (5 bases). Germline CDR1 reads MNHEY; CDR2 reads SVGEGT. Between the trimmed V and J ends, which lost 5 bases and 11 bases, there was a span of 19 bases. The CDR3 totals 15 residues. CDR3 sequence (DNA): TGTGCCAGCAGTCCCCCTAGGGGTGTTGGTCCACCCCTCCACTTT. Protein sequence: CASSPPRGVGPPLHF.

This rearrangement joins TRBV2 to TRBJ2-5, with D tentatively TRBD1 (5 bases). This CDR3 is 14 amino acids long. Germline CDR1 is SNHLY and CDR2 is FYNNEI. Trimming shortened V by 3 bases and J by 5 bases, and 13 bases separated the two germline ends. The CDR3 reads CASSDQTVGETQYF. The CDR3 DNA follows: TGTGCCAGCAGTGACCAGACAGTCGGCGAGACCCAGTACTTC.

The rearrangement joins TRBV5-1 to TRBJ2-1, with 11 positions matching TRBD2. CDR1 and CDR2 from the germline V gene are SGHRS and YFSETQ. Trimming removed 5 bases from V and 0 bases from J; junction bases left unmatched: 4. This CDR3 has 16 residues. CDR3 residues: CASSGGLADSYNEQFF. DNA for the CDR3: TGCGCCAGCAGTGGGGGACTAGCGGACTCCTACAATGAGCAGTTCTTC.

The chain combines TRBV7-9 with TRBJ2-3; D is undetermined. Germline lookup yields CDR1 SEHNR and CDR2 FQNEAQ (reference sequence). V was clipped by 7 bases and J by 3 bases, with 8 bases between them. This CDR3 spans 12 amino acids. CDR3 amino acids: CASNPRTDTQYF. CDR3 in DNA: TGTGCCAGCAACCCACGGACAGATACGCAGTATTTT. Drawing the rest from reference TRBV7-9 and TRBJ2-3, the complete variable domain is DTGVSQNPRHKITKRGQNVTFRCDPISEHNRLYWYRQTLGQGPEFLTYFQNEAQLEKSRLLSDRFSAERPKGSFSTLEIQRTEQGDSAMYLCASNPRTDTQYFGPGTRLTVL.

This sequence joins TRBV4-1 and TRBJ1-3; D is unresolved. V was shortened by 0 bases and J by 4 bases, with 10 bases between the two germline ends. The CDR3 spans 15 residues. The germline V gene encodes CDR1 MGHRA and CDR2 YSYEKL. CDR3 nucleotides: TGCGCCAGCAGCCAAGAAGGCAGCGTGGGAAACACCATATATTTT. Its translation: CASSQEGSVGNTIYF.

The CDR3 reads CASSQGSTGTGDYEQYF. Written as DNA, the CDR3 is TGTGCCAGCAGCCAGGGCAGTACCGGGACAGGTGACTACGAGCAGTACTTC. V and J are TRBV3-1 (or the pseudogene TRBV3-2) and TRBJ2-7, with 8 bases fitting TRBD1. The CDR3 is 17 residues long. CDR1 and CDR2 from the germline V gene are LGHDT and YNNKEL (reference sequence). The trim removed 3 bases at V and 3 bases at J, leaving 13 bases unmatched.

The chain joins TRBV5-1 to TRBJ1-1, with D hard to call. Trimming took off 4 bases at V and 4 bases at J, with 11 bases between the two ends. The CDR3 is 13 amino acids. The germline V gene encodes CDR1 SGHRS and CDR2 YFSETQ. The CDR3 here is CASSLHMATEAFF. DNA for the CDR3: TGCGCCAGCAGCCTTCACATGGCCACTGAAGCTTTCTTT.

The J gene is TRBJ1-4, the V gene TRBV28; TRBD1 aligns across 7 bases. Per the germline V gene, CDR1 is MDHEN and CDR2 is SYDVKM. The ends lost 4 bases at V and 5 bases at J; junction bases unmatched: 7. CDR3 length: 15 residues. CDR3 sequence (DNA): TGTGCCAGCAGTTGGGGGACAGCAAAAAATGAAAAACTGTTTTTT. Residues: CASSWGTAKNEKLFF.

CDR3 bases: TGTGCCAGCAGCCGACTAGCGGGACGAAAACACGAGCAGTACTTC. This gives the protein CASSRLAGRKHEQYF. The chain joins TRBV28 to TRBJ2-7; 11 positions match TRBD2. This CDR3 has 15 amino acids. CDR1 is MDHEN, CDR2 SYDVKM, per germline. V lost 6 bases, J lost 5 bases, and 9 bases stayed unmatched.